This T cell receptor beta chain was sequenced for a study of monozygotic twins with inflammatory bowel disease. Regarding the study as a whole: Compared with healthy twins, IBD patients shared fewer clonotypes with others, especially with disease activity.

The template-switching step introduced UMIs that carried a 6-nucleotide sample barcode. TCRdb re-analyzed the 5' RACE reads; it lists each CDR3 protein once, without DNA. The sample is made up of approximately 330,000 distinct CDR3 sequences, and the top ten hold 2% to 2.5% of it. This CDR3 region has 13 residues. Germline V gene sequence: CDR1 SGHRS, CDR2 YFSETQ. Whole blood served as the source of total RNA, and no T cell sorting took place. Details on this clonotype: What it binds is unknown.

The material sequenced was blood. The chain joins TRBV5-1 to TRBJ1-6. The receptor's source is a human donor with ulcerative colitis or Crohn's disease, or a healthy co-twin of an affected twin (not recorded which). The CDR3 loop reads CASSLSEGSPLHF.